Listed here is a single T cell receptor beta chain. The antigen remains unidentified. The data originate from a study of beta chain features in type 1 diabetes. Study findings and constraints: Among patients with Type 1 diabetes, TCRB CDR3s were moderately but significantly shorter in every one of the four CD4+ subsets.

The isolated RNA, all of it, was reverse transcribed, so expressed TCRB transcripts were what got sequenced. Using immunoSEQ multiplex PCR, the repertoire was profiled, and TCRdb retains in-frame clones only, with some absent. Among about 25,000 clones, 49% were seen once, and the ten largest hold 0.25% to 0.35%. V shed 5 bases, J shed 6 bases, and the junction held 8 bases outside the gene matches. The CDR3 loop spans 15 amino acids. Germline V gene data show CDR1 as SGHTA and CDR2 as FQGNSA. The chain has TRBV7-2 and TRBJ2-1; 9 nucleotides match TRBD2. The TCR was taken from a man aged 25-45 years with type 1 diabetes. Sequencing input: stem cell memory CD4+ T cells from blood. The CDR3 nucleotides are TGTGCCAGCAGCCCCCTAGCGGGAAAGGGCAATGAGCAGTTCTTC. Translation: CASSPLAGKGNEQFF.